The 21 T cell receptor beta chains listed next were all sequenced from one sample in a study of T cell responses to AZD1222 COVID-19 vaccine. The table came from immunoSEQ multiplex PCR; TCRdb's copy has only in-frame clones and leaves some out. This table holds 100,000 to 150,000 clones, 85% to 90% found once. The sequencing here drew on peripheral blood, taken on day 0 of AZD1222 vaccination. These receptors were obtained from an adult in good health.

The CDR3: CASSIGGSGTGELFF. In nucleotides, the CDR3 is TGTGCCAGCAGCATCGGCGGGAGCGGTACCGGGGAGCTGTTTTTT. V is TRBV7-9 and J is TRBJ2-2, with 7 bases identical to TRBD2. V shed 5 bases, J shed 5 bases, and the junction held 8 bases outside the gene matches. Germline V CDR1 and CDR2: SEHNR, FQNEAQ (reference sequence). The CDR3 is made up of 15 amino acids.

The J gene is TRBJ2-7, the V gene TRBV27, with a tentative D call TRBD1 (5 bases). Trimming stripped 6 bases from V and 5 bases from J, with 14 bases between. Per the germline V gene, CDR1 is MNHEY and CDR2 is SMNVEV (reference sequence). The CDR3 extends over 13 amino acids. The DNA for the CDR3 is TGTGCCAGCAGCCCCGAAAACAGGCACGAGCAGTACTTC. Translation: CASSPENRHEQYF.

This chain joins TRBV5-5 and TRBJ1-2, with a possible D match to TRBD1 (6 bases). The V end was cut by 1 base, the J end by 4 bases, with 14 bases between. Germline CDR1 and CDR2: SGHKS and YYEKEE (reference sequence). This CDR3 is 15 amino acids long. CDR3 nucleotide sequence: TGTGCCAGCAGCTTGCCAGGGGCGGTTGGCTATGGCTACACCTTC. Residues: CASSLPGAVGYGYTF.

This CDR3 is CASGVVTGGADGYTF. The DNA of the CDR3 is TGCGCCAGCGGAGTGGTAACAGGGGGCGCCGATGGCTACACCTTC. The chain combines TRBV10-2 with TRBJ1-2; 9 bases match TRBD1. The germline gives CDR1 WSHSY, CDR2 SAAADI. Trimming at V came to 8 bases and at J to 6 bases, leaving 13 bases not matched to a gene. The CDR3 sequence is 15 residues long.

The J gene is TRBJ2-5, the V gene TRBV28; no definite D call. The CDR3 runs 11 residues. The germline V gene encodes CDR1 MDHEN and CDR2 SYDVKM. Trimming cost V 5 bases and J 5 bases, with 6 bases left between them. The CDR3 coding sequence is TGTGCCAGCAGTGTCGGGGAGACCCAGTACTTC. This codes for CASSVGETQYF.

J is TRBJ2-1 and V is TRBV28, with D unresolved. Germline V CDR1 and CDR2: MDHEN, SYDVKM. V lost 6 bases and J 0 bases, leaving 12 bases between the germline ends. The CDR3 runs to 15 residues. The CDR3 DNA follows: TGTGCCAGCAGCTCATTTAGAAGCTCCTACAATGAGCAGTTCTTC. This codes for CASSSFRSSYNEQFF.

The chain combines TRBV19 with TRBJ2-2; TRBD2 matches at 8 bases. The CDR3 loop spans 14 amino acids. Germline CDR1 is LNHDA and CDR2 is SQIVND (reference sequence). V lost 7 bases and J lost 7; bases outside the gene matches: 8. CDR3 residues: CASKRREVVGELFF. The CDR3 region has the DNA TGTGCCAGTAAAAGGCGGGAGGTCGTCGGGGAGCTGTTTTTT.

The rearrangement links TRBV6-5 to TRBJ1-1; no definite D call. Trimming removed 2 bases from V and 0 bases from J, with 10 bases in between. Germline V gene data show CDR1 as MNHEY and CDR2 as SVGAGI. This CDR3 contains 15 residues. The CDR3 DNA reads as TGTGCCAGCAGTTACGACTCCAGAGTGAACACTGAAGCTTTCTTT. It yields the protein CASSYDSRVNTEAFF.

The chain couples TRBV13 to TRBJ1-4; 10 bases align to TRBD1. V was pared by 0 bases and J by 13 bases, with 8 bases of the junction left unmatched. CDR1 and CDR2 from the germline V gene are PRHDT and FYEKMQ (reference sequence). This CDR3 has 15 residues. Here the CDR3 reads CASSLGSRRTGGLFF. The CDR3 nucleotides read TGTGCCAGCAGCTTAGGTTCGCGAAGGACAGGGGGACTGTTTTTT.

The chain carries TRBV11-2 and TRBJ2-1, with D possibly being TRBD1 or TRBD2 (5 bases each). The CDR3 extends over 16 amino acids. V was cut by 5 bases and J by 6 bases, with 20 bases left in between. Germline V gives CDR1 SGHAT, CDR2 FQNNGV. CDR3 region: CASSGDVGASGNEQFF. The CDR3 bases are TGTGCCAGCAGCGGGGACGTCGGCGCCAGCGGCAATGAGCAGTTCTTC.

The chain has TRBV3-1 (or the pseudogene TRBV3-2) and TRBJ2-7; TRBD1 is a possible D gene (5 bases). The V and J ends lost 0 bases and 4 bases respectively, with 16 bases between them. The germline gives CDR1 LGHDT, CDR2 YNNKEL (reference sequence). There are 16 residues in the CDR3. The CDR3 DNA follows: TGTGCCAGCAGCCAAGATTGGCCAGGGTTAGGTTACGAGCAGTACTTC. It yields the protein CASSQDWPGLGYEQYF.

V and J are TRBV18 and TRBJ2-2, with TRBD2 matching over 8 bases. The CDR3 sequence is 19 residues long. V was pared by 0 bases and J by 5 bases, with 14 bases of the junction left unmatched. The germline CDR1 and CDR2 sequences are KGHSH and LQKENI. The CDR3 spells CASSPPGGWVAGPTGELFF. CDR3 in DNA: TGTGCCAGCTCACCACCGGGCGGATGGGTAGCGGGACCAACCGGGGAGCTGTTTTTT.

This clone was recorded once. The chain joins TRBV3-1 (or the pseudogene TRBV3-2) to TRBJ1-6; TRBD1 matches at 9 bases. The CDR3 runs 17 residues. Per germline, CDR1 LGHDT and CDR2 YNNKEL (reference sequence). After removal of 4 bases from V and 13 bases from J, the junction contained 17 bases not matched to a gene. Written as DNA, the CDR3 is TGTGCCAGCAGCCTAGACACAGCCGGGACAGGGTTTAGGCCCCTCCACTTT. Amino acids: CASSLDTAGTGFRPLHF.

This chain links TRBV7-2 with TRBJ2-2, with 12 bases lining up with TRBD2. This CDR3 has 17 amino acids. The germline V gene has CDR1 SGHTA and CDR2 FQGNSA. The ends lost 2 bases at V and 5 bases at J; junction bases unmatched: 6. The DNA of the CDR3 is TGTGCCAGCAGCTTAAGTCTAGCGGGAGGGTGGACCGGGGAGCTGTTTTTT. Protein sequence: CASSLSLAGGWTGELFF.

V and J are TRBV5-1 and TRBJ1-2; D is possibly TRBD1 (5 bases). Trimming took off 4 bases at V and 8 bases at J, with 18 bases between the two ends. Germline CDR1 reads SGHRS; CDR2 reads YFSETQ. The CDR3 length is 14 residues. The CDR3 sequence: CASSPRDLLGGYTF. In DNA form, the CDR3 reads TGCGCCAGCAGCCCCCGGGACCTTTTAGGCGGCTACACCTTC.

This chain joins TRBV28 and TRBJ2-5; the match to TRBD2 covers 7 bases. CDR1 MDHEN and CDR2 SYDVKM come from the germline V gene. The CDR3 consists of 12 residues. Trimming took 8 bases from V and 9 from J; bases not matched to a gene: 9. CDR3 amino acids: CASSAGEQAQYF. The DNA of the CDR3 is TGTGCCAGCTCCGCGGGGGAACAGGCCCAGTACTTC. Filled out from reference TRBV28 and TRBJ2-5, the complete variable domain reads DVKVTQSSRYLVKRTGEKVFLECVQDMDHENMFWYRQDPGLGLRLIYFSYDVKMKEKGDIPEGYSVSREKKERFSLILESASTNQTSMYLCASSAGEQAQYFGPGTRLLVL.

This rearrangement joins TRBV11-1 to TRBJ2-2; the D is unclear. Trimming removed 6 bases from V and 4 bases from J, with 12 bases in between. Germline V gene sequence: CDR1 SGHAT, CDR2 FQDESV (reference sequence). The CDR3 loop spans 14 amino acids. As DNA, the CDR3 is TGTGCCAGCAGTATCCATTCGTTCACCGGGGAGCTGTTTTTT. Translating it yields CASSIHSFTGELFF.

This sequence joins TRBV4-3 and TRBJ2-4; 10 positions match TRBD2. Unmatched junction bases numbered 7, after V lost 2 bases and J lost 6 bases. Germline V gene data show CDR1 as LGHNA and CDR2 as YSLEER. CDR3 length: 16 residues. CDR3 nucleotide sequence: TGCGCCAGCAGCCAAATGTCTAGCGGGAGTAGAAACATTCAGTACTTC. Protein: CASSQMSSGSRNIQYF.

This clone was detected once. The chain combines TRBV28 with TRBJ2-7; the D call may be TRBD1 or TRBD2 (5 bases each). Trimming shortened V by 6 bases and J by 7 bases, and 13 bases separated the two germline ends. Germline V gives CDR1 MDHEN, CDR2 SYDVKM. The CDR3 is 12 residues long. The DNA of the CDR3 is TGTGCCAGCAGGTCGGGACCGCGGGAGCAGTACTTC. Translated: CASRSGPREQYF.

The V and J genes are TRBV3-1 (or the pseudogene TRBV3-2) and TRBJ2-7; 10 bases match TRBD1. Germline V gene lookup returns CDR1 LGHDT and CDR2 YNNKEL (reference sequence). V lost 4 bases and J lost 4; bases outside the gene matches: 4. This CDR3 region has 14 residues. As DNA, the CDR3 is TGTGCCAGCAGCCGGCGGGACAGGGGTTACGAGCAGTACTTC. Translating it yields CASSRRDRGYEQYF.

CDR3 sequence: CASSRGGVYGYTF. The CDR3 DNA reads TGTGCCAGCAGCCGAGGAGGCGTCTATGGCTACACCTTC. The V gene is TRBV12-3 or TRBV12-4, the J gene TRBJ1-2; no clear D. The CDR3 runs 13 residues. V shed 6 bases and J shed 4 bases, with 12 bases lying between them.